A selection of T cell receptor beta chains follows, all from one sample in a study of cytomegalovirus exposure and HLA in healthy donors. Assay used: immunoSEQ multiplex PCR; TCRdb lists only in-frame clones, some missing. The table shows about 130,000 clones, with more than 80% occurring only once. The sample consisted of PBMCs. All receptors derive from a man in his forties or fifties in good health and CMV-seronegative. Each CDR3 is given with its conserved first and last residue. The order of the fields is V gene, J gene, D gene, clone size, CDR3 DNA, CDR3 protein. A D gene is named only where the DNA matches it firmly. For some rows the clone size is stated as once, few or many, or as a class when expanded; others skip it.

v_call: TRBV6-1; j_call: TRBJ1-1; d_call: .; clone_size: .; cdr3_nt: TGTGCCAGCAGTGAAACGGGGAGAGTCGACACTGAAGCTTTCTTT; cdr3_aa: CASSETGRVDTEAFF
v_call: TRBV5-4; j_call: TRBJ2-1; d_call: TRBD2; clone_size: .; cdr3_nt: TGTGCCAGCAGCTTGGGTTTATCGGGGAGGGATGCGAATGAGCAGTTCTTC; cdr3_aa: CASSLGLSGRDANEQFF
v_call: TRBV10-3; j_call: TRBJ2-3; d_call: TRBD1; clone_size: .; cdr3_nt: TGTGCCATCAGTGAATCCGGGACAGTGAGGGCAGATACGCAGTATTTT; cdr3_aa: CAISESGTVRADTQYF
v_call: TRBV2; j_call: TRBJ1-1; d_call: .; clone_size: .; cdr3_nt: TGTGCCAGCAGTGACCAAAACACTGAAGCTTTCTTT; cdr3_aa: CASSDQNTEAFF
v_call: TRBV28; j_call: TRBJ2-3; d_call: .; clone_size: few; cdr3_nt: TGTGCCAGCAGTTTAACCGGGGACACATACACAGATACGCAGTATTTT; cdr3_aa: CASSLTGDTYTDTQYF
v_call: TRBV6-8; j_call: TRBJ2-1; d_call: .; clone_size: .; cdr3_nt: TGTGCCAGCAACTATAACGGGGGGCTAGCGCCTTACAATGAGCAGTTCTTC; cdr3_aa: CASNYNGGLAPYNEQFF
v_call: TRBV6-1; j_call: TRBJ1-2; d_call: .; clone_size: .; cdr3_nt: TGTGCCAGCAGTGATTCGGGACTGTTTAACTATGGCTACACCTTC; cdr3_aa: CASSDSGLFNYGYTF
v_call: TRBV29-1; j_call: TRBJ1-1; d_call: TRBD1; clone_size: .; cdr3_nt: TGCAGCGCGGGGACAGGGGAAACTGAAGCTTTCTTT; cdr3_aa: CSAGTGETEAFF
v_call: TRBV7-2; j_call: TRBJ2-1; d_call: TRBD2; clone_size: .; cdr3_nt: TGTGCCAGCAGCTTGGGACTAGCGGACTACAATGAGCAGTTCTTC; cdr3_aa: CASSLGLADYNEQFF
v_call: TRBV2; j_call: TRBJ2-7; d_call: .; clone_size: .; cdr3_nt: TGTGCCAGCAGCCGACTCTACCTCTACGAGCAGTACTTC; cdr3_aa: CASSRLYLYEQYF
v_call: TRBV27; j_call: TRBJ2-1; d_call: TRBD2; clone_size: .; cdr3_nt: TGTGCCAGCACCCAAGCGGGACTACCGATGCGAAATGAGCAGTTCTTC; cdr3_aa: CASTQAGLPMRNEQFF
v_call: TRBV2; j_call: TRBJ2-1; d_call: .; clone_size: .; cdr3_nt: TGTGCCAGCAGTGTCTGGCTCTCCTACAATGAGCAGTTCTTC; cdr3_aa: CASSVWLSYNEQFF
v_call: TRBV6-4; j_call: TRBJ2-3; d_call: TRBD2; clone_size: .; cdr3_nt: TGTGCCAGCAGGAGACTAGCGGGAGACGGGGATACGCAGTATTTT; cdr3_aa: CASRRLAGDGDTQYF
v_call: TRBV28; j_call: TRBJ2-7; d_call: TRBD2; clone_size: once; cdr3_nt: TGTGCCAGCAGTTTAAGTCAGGCTAGCGGGTTCTACGAGCAGTACTTC; cdr3_aa: CASSLSQASGFYEQYF
v_call: TRBV10-1; j_call: TRBJ1-5; d_call: .; clone_size: .; cdr3_nt: TGCGCCAGCTTACCAGGGGTTAGCAATCAGCCCCAGCATTTT; cdr3_aa: CASLPGVSNQPQHF
v_call: TRBV5-1; j_call: TRBJ2-3; d_call: .; clone_size: .; cdr3_nt: TGCGCCAGCAGCTTGCAAGCCCGCCTCACAGATACGCAGTATTTT; cdr3_aa: CASSLQARLTDTQYF
v_call: TRBV27; j_call: TRBJ1-5; d_call: .; clone_size: .; cdr3_nt: TGTGCCAGCAGTTTCGCGAATCAGCCCCAGCATTTT; cdr3_aa: CASSFANQPQHF
v_call: TRBV27; j_call: TRBJ2-7; d_call: TRBD1; clone_size: .; cdr3_nt: TGTGCCAGCAGCGACGCAAGGGACAGCGGATGGGGCGAGCAGTACTTC; cdr3_aa: CASSDARDSGWGEQYF
v_call: TRBV5-1; j_call: TRBJ1-1; d_call: TRBD1; clone_size: .; cdr3_nt: TGCGCCAGCAGCACGGGAGACAGGGGGAAGAACACTGAAGCTTTCTTT; cdr3_aa: CASSTGDRGKNTEAFF
v_call: TRBV6-1; j_call: TRBJ1-1; d_call: .; clone_size: many; cdr3_nt: TGTGCCAGCACTATGAACACTGAAGCTTTCTTT; cdr3_aa: CASTMNTEAFF
v_call: TRBV21-1; j_call: TRBJ1-2; d_call: .; clone_size: .; cdr3_nt: TGTGCCAGCACTCCACCTACCATCGGACAAGACTATGGCTACACCTTC; cdr3_aa: CASTPPTIGQDYGYTF
v_call: TRBV11-3; j_call: TRBJ1-1; d_call: TRBD1; clone_size: .; cdr3_nt: TGTGCCAGCAGCTTAGGGGACCCAGGGGGTGAAGCTTTCTTT; cdr3_aa: CASSLGDPGGEAFF
v_call: TRBV11-1; j_call: TRBJ2-5; d_call: .; clone_size: .; cdr3_nt: TGTGCCAGCAGCCCCGGGGAGGTTAAGACCCAGTACTTC; cdr3_aa: CASSPGEVKTQYF
v_call: TRBV11-2; j_call: TRBJ2-5; d_call: TRBD2; clone_size: .; cdr3_nt: TGTGCCAGCAGCTCGAGGCTGTCTAGCGGGAGTCACCGAGAGACCCAGTACTTC; cdr3_aa: CASSSRLSSGSHRETQYF
v_call: TRBV29-1; j_call: TRBJ2-7; d_call: TRBD2; clone_size: few; cdr3_nt: TGCAGCGTTGCCGGGACTAGCGGTTACGAGCAGTACTTC; cdr3_aa: CSVAGTSGYEQYF
v_call: TRBV5-1; j_call: TRBJ2-7; d_call: TRBD1; clone_size: few; cdr3_nt: TGCGCCAGCAGCCAAATCGGGACAGCCTACGAGCAGTACTTC; cdr3_aa: CASSQIGTAYEQYF
v_call: TRBV9; j_call: TRBJ2-1; d_call: .; clone_size: .; cdr3_nt: TGTGCCAGCAGCCCCGGGGGGCCTTACAATGAGCAGTTCTTC; cdr3_aa: CASSPGGPYNEQFF
v_call: TRBV10-1; j_call: TRBJ2-7; d_call: .; clone_size: .; cdr3_nt: TGCGCCAGCAGTGAAGGAGGCAGGGGAAGCTACGAGCAGTACTTC; cdr3_aa: CASSEGGRGSYEQYF
v_call: TRBV2; j_call: TRBJ1-4; d_call: .; clone_size: .; cdr3_nt: TGTGCCAGCAACAGAGTTGGTGAAAAACTGTTTTTT; cdr3_aa: CASNRVGEKLFF
v_call: TRBV6-1; j_call: TRBJ2-3; d_call: TRBD2; clone_size: once; cdr3_nt: TGTGCCAGCAACTCTGGGGAGGGCCTGGCAGATACGCAGTATTTT; cdr3_aa: CASNSGEGLADTQYF
v_call: TRBV2; j_call: TRBJ1-3; d_call: .; clone_size: .; cdr3_nt: TGTGCCAGCAGTCCCCTTGGCCCTTCTGGAAACACCATATATTTT; cdr3_aa: CASSPLGPSGNTIYF
v_call: TRBV9; j_call: TRBJ2-7; d_call: TRBD2; clone_size: .; cdr3_nt: TGTGCCAGCAGCCTCACGGCGGGAGGAACCTACGAGCAGTACTTC; cdr3_aa: CASSLTAGGTYEQYF
v_call: TRBV29-1; j_call: TRBJ2-1; d_call: .; clone_size: .; cdr3_nt: TGCAGCGTTGGGGAGTGGGAGAGGCAGTTCTTC; cdr3_aa: CSVGEWERQFF
v_call: TRBV4-2; j_call: TRBJ2-5; d_call: TRBD2; clone_size: .; cdr3_nt: TGTGCCAGCAGCCAAGAATGGGCTAGCGGGGGGCCTGGGGAGACCCAGTACTTC; cdr3_aa: CASSQEWASGGPGETQYF
v_call: TRBV7-6; j_call: TRBJ2-7; d_call: TRBD2; clone_size: .; cdr3_nt: TGTGCCAGCAGCCCTCGACTAGCGGGGAGCTCCTACGAGCAGTACTTC; cdr3_aa: CASSPRLAGSSYEQYF
v_call: TRBV27; j_call: TRBJ1-2; d_call: TRBD1; clone_size: .; cdr3_nt: TGTGCCAGCAGGACCATAGGGACAGATGAGTATGGCTACACCTTC; cdr3_aa: CASRTIGTDEYGYTF
v_call: TRBV6-1; j_call: TRBJ1-1; d_call: TRBD1; clone_size: few; cdr3_nt: TGTGCCAGCAGTGAGGGACAGACGAATGAAGCTTTCTTT; cdr3_aa: CASSEGQTNEAFF
v_call: TRBV19; j_call: TRBJ1-5; d_call: TRBD1; clone_size: .; cdr3_nt: TGTGCCAGTAAGGGCAGGGGGGTCGAGGAGAGCAATCAGCCCCAGCATTTT; cdr3_aa: CASKGRGVEESNQPQHF
v_call: TRBV28; j_call: TRBJ2-5; d_call: TRBD2; clone_size: .; cdr3_nt: TGTGCCAGCAGTCCCGTTAGCGGGGCCTCATGGACCCAGTACTTC; cdr3_aa: CASSPVSGASWTQYF